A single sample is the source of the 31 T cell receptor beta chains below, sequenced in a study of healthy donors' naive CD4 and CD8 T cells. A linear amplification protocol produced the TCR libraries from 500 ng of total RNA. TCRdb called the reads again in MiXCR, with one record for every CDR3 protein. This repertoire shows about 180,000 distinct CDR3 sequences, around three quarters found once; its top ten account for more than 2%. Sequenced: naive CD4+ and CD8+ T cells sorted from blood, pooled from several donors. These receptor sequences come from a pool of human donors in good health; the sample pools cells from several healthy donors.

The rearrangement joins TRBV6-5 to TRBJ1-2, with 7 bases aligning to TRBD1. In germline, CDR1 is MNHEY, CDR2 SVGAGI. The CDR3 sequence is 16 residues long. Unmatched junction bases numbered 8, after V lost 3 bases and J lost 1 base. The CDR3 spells CASSYRGQKFNYGYTF. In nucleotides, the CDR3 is TGTGCCAGCAGTTATCGGGGACAGAAGTTTAACTATGGCTACACCTTC.

The CDR3 spells CASTLAGAYNEQFF. CDR3 DNA sequence: TGTGCCAGCACCTTAGCGGGGGCCTACAATGAGCAGTTCTTC. The V and J genes are TRBV12-3 or TRBV12-4 and TRBJ2-1; 9 nucleotides line up with TRBD2. The CDR3 consists of 14 residues. With 7 bases clipped from V and 2 bases from J, the junction kept 3 bases outside the gene matches.

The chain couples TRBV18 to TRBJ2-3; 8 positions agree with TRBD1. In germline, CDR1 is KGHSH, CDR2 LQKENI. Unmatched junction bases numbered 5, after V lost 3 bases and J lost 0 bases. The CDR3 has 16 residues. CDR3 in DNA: TGTGCCAGCTCACCGACAGGGGCGAGAAGCACAGATACGCAGTATTTT. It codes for CASSPTGARSTDTQYF.

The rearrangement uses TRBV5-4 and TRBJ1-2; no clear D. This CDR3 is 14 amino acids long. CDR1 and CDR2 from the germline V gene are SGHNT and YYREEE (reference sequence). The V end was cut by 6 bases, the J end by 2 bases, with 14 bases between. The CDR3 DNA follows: TGTGCCAGCACCCCGGAGTCGGACAACTATGGCTACACCTTC. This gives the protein CASTPESDNYGYTF.

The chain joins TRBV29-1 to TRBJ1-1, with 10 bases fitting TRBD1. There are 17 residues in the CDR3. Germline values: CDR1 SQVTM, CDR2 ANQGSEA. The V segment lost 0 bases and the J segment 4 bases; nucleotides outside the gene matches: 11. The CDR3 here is CSVEEFRDRGGSTEAFF. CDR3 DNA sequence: TGCAGCGTTGAAGAATTTCGGGACAGGGGAGGATCCACTGAAGCTTTCTTT.

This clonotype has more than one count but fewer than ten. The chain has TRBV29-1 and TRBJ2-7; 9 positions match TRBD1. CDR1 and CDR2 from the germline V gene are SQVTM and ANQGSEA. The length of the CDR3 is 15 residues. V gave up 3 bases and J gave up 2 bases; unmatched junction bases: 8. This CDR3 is CSVEDWGQGAYEQYF. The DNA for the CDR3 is TGCAGCGTTGAGGATTGGGGACAGGGAGCCTACGAGCAGTACTTC.

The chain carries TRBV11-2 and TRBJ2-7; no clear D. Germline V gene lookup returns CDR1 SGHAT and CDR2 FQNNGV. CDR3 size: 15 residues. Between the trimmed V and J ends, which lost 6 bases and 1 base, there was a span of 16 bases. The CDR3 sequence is CASSTARTSSYEQYF. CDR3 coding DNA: TGTGCCAGCAGTACGGCCCGGACGTCTTCCTACGAGCAGTACTTC.

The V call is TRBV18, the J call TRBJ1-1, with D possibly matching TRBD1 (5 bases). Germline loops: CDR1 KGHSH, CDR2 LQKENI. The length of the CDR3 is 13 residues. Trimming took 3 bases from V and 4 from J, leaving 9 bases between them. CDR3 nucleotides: TGTGCCAGCTCACCCCTGGGGGGCACTGAAGCTTTCTTT. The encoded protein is CASSPLGGTEAFF. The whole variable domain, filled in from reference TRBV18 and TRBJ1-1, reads NAGVMQNPRHLVRRRGQEARLRCSPMKGHSHVYWYRQLPEEGLKFMVYLQKENIIDESGMPKERFSAEFPKEGPSILRIQQVVRGDSAAYFCASSPLGGTEAFFGQGTRLTVV.

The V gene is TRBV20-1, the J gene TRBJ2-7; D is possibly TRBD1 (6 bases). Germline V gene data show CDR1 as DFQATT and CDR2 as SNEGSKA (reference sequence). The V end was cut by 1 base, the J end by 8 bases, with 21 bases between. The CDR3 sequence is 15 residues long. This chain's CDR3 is CSARGIRQVHSKQYF. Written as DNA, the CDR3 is TGCAGTGCTAGAGGGATAAGACAGGTTCACAGCAAGCAGTACTTC.

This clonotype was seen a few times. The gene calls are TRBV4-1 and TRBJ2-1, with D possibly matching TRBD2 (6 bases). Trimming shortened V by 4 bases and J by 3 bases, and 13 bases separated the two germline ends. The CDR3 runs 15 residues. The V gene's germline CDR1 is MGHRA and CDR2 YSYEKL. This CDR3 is CASSPESGGYNEQFF. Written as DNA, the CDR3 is TGCGCCAGCAGCCCCGAATCCGGGGGCTACAATGAGCAGTTCTTC.

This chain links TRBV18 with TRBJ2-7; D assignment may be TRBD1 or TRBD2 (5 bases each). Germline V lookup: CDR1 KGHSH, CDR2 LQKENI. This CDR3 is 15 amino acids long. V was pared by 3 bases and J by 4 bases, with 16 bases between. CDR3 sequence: CASSPTGPGTYEQYF. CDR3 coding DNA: TGTGCCAGCTCACCTACGGGACCCGGAACGTACGAGCAGTACTTC.

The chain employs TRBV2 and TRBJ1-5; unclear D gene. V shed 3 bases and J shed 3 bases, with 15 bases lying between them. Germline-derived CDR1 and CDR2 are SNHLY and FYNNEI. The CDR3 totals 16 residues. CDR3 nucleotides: TGTGCCAGCAGTGATCACCGCAAGGGTAACAATCAGCCCCAGCATTTT. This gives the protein CASSDHRKGNNQPQHF. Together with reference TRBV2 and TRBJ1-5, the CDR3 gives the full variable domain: EPEVTQTPSHQVTQMGQEVILRCVPISNHLYFYWYRQILGQKVEFLVSFYNNEISEKSEIFDDQFSVERPDGSNFTLKIRSTKLEDSAMYFCASSDHRKGNNQPQHFGDGTRLSIL.

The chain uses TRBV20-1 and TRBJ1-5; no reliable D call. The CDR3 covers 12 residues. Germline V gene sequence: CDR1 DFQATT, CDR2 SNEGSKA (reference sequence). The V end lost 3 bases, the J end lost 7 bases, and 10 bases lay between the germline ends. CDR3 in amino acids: CSASREAQPQHF. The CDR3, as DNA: TGCAGTGCTAGTAGGGAGGCACAGCCCCAGCATTTT.

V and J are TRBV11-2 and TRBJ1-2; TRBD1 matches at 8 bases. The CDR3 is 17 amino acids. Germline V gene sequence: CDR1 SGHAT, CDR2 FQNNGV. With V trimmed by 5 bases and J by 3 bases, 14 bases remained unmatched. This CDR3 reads CASSPEGTGQGDYGYTF. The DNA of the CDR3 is TGTGCCAGCAGCCCCGAAGGGACAGGTCAGGGGGACTATGGCTACACCTTC.

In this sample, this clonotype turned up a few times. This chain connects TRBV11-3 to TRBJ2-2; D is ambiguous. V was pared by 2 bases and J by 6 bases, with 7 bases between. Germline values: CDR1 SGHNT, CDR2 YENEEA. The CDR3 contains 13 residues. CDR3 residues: CASSLSRAGELFF. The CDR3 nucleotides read TGTGCCAGCAGCTTATCCCGAGCCGGGGAGCTGTTTTTT.

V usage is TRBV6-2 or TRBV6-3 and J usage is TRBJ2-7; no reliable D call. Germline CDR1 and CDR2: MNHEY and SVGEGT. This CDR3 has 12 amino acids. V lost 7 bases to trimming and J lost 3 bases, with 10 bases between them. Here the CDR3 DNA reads TGTGCCAGCACTAACCCGGGCTACGAGCAGTACGTC. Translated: CASTNPGYEQYV.

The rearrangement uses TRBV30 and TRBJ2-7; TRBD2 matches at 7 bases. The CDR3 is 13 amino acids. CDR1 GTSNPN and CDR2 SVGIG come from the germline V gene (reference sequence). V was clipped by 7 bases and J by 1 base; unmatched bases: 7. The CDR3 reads CASVAGPSYEQYF. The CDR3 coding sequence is TGTGCCTCGGTAGCGGGCCCATCCTACGAGCAGTACTTC.

The CDR3 DNA is TGCAGCGCACAGGGGAATGAAAACACCATATATTTT. The encoded protein is CSAQGNENTIYF. The chain uses TRBV29-1 and TRBJ1-3, with 7 nucleotides matching TRBD1. Germline assignment: CDR1 SQVTM and CDR2 ANQGSEA. This CDR3 has 12 amino acids. The V gene end was trimmed by 7 bases and the J gene end by 6 bases; junction bases not matched to a gene: 6. Combining the CDR3 with reference TRBV29-1 and TRBJ1-3 gives the whole variable domain SAVISQKPSRDICQRGTSLTIQCQVDSQVTMMFWYRQQPGQSLTLIATANQGSEATYESGFVIDKFPISRPNLTFSTLTVSNMSPEDSSIYLCSAQGNENTIYFGEGSWLTVV.

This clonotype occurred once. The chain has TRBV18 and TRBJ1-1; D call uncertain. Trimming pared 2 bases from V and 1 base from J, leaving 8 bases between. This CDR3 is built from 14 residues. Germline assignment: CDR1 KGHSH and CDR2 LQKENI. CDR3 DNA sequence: TGTGCCAGCTCACCAACGAGCGGGAACACTGAAGCTTTCTTT. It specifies CASSPTSGNTEAFF.

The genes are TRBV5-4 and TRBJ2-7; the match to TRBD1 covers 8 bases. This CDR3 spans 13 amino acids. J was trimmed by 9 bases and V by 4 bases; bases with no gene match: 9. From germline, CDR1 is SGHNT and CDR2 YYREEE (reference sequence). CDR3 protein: CASSRGQDLAQYF. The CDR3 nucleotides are TGTGCCAGCAGCCGGGGACAGGACCTGGCGCAGTACTTC.

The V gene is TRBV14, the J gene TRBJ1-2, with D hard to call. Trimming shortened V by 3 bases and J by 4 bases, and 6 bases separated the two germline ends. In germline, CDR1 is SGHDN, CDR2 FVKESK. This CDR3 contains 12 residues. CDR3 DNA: TGTGCCAGCAGCCAGGGCCCCTATGGCTACACCTTC. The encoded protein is CASSQGPYGYTF.

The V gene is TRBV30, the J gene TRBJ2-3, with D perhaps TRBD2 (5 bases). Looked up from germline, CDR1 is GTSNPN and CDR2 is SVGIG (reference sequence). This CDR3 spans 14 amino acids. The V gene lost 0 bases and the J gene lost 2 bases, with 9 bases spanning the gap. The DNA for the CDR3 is TGTGCCTGGAGTGTCGGGGTTAACACAGATACGCAGTATTTT. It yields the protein CAWSVGVNTDTQYF.

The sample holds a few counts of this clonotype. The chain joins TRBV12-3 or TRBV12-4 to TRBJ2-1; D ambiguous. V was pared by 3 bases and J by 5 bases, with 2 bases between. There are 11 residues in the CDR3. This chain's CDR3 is CASSFDNEQFF. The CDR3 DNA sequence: TGTGCCAGCAGTTTCGACAATGAGCAGTTCTTC.

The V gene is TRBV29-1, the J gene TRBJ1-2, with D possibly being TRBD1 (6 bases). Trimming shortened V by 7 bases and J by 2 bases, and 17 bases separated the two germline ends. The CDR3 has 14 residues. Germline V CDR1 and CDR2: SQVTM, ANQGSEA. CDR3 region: CSGGRQESNYGYTF. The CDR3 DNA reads TGCAGCGGTGGACGACAGGAATCAAACTATGGCTACACCTTC. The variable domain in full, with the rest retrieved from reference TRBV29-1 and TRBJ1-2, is SAVISQKPSRDICQRGTSLTIQCQVDSQVTMMFWYRQQPGQSLTLIATANQGSEATYESGFVIDKFPISRPNLTFSTLTVSNMSPEDSSIYLCSGGRQESNYGYTFGSGTRLTVV.

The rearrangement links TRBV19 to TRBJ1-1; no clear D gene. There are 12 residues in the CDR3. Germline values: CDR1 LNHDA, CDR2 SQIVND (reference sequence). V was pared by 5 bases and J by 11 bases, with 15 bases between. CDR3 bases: TGTGCCAGTAGTTCCCCCGAGGGCCGTGCTTTCTTT. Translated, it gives CASSSPEGRAFF.

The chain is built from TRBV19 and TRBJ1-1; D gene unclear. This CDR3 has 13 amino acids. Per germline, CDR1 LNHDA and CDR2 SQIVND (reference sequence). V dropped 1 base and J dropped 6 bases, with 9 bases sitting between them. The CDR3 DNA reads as TGTGCCAGTAGTATAGGGAGGGCAGCTGAAGCTTTCTTT. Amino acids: CASSIGRAAEAFF.

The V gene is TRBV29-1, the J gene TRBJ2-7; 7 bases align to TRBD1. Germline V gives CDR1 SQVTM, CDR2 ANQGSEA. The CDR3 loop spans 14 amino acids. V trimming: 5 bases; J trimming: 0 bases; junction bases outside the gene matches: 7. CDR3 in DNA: TGCAGCGTTAACACAGGGGATGGCTCCTACGAGCAGTACTTC. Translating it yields CSVNTGDGSYEQYF.

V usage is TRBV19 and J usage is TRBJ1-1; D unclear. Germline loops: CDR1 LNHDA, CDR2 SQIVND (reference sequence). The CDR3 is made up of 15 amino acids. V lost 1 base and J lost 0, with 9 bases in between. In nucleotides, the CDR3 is TGTGCCAGTAGTATAGGACGGCAGCTGAACACTGAAGCTTTCTTT. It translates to CASSIGRQLNTEAFF.

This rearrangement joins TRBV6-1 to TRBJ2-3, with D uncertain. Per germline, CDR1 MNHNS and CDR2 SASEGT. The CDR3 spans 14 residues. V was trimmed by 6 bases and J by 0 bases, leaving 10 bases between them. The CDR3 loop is CASRGRFSTDTQYF. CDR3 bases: TGTGCCAGCAGAGGACGATTTAGCACAGATACGCAGTATTTT.

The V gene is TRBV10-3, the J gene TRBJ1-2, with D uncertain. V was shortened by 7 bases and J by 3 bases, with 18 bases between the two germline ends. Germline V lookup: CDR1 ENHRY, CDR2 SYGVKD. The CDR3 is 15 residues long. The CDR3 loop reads CAIKVTALGDYGYTF. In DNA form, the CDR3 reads TGTGCCATCAAAGTGACGGCGCTAGGAGACTATGGCTACACCTTC.

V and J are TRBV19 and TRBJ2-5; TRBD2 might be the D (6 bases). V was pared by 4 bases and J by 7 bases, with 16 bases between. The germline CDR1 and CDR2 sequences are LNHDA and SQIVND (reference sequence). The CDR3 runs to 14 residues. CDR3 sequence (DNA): TGTGCCAGTAGTAGTTCGGGAGTTGTGGTGACCCAGTACTTC. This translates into CASSSSGVVVTQYF.